These T cell receptor beta chains were read from a single sample in a study of cytomegalovirus exposure and HLA in healthy donors. Data came from immunoSEQ multiplex PCR; TCRdb stores just in-frame clones and leaves some out. The listing contains around 200,000 clones. Input material: PBMCs. The receptors originated from a girl aged 2-15 years in good health and CMV-seropositive. The CDR3 runs from the conserved cysteine through the conserved F or W.

V gene: TRBV11-3
J gene: TRBJ2-1
CDR3 protein: CASSLGQETYNEQFF

V gene: TRBV5-6
J gene: TRBJ1-1
CDR3 protein: CASSLVRGTEAFF

V gene: TRBV2
J gene: TRBJ1-5
CDR3 protein: CASTMTFGGNQPQHF

V gene: TRBV5-4
J gene: TRBJ2-1
CDR3 protein: CASGPGLASNEQFF

V gene: TRBV19
J gene: TRBJ2-7
CDR3 protein: CASSIDLTGGAGATYEQYF

V gene: TRBV29-1
J gene: TRBJ2-2
CDR3 protein: CSVVRQGETGELFF

V gene: TRBV6-5
J gene: TRBJ1-1
CDR3 protein: CASSYVAGSEAFF

V gene: TRBV29-1
J gene: TRBJ1-1
CDR3 protein: CSVTPTGVGTEAFF

V gene: TRBV25-1
J gene: TRBJ2-2
CDR3 protein: CASSEYSPDGELFF

V gene: TRBV6-1
J gene: TRBJ2-7
CDR3 protein: CASSEVSAAYERYF

V gene: TRBV7-9
J gene: TRBJ2-3
CDR3 protein: CASSFLDSLTDTQYF

V gene: TRBV4-1
J gene: TRBJ2-7
CDR3 protein: CASSHGGVADSYEQYF

V gene: TRBV6-1
J gene: TRBJ2-3
CDR3 protein: CASSDLAGVTDTQYF

V gene: TRBV28
J gene: TRBJ2-3
CDR3 protein: CASSWLGGPSTDTQYF

V gene: TRBV29-1
J gene: TRBJ2-2
CDR3 protein: CSVEVTGGWTGELFF

V gene: TRBV6-5
J gene: TRBJ2-3
CDR3 protein: CASRTSGRDTQYF

V gene: TRBV7-9
J gene: TRBJ2-7
CDR3 protein: CASSPLSSGSYEQYF

V gene: TRBV27
J gene: TRBJ2-7
CDR3 protein: CASSFGQVFSEQYF

V gene: TRBV29-1
J gene: TRBJ2-7
CDR3 protein: CSVQKDRGYEQYF

V gene: TRBV10-3
J gene: TRBJ2-7
CDR3 protein: CAISDDRANHEQYF

V gene: TRBV29-1
J gene: TRBJ2-2
CDR3 protein: CSVKVLGGELFF

V gene: TRBV15
J gene: TRBJ2-2
CDR3 protein: CATRLGLALDTGELFF

V gene: TRBV13
J gene: .
CDR3 protein: CASSFPSGSSDEQYF

V gene: TRBV15
J gene: TRBJ1-5
CDR3 protein: CATSRILGTDSSQPQHF

V gene: TRBV7-9
J gene: TRBJ2-5
CDR3 protein: CASSQLQGMWETQYF

V gene: TRBV14
J gene: TRBJ2-5
CDR3 protein: CASSQVAGGGETQYF

V gene: TRBV18
J gene: TRBJ2-2
CDR3 protein: CASSLGTMNTGELFF

V gene: TRBV6-5
J gene: TRBJ1-2
CDR3 protein: CASSPGNYGYTF

V gene: TRBV16
J gene: TRBJ1-3
CDR3 protein: CASSQWPGLYSGNTIYF

V gene: TRBV29-1
J gene: TRBJ2-7
CDR3 protein: CSVNKGIEQYF

V gene: TRBV28
J gene: TRBJ2-4
CDR3 protein: CASSFRTGALDIQYF

V gene: TRBV9
J gene: TRBJ1-1
CDR3 protein: CASSAGQAPREDF

V gene: TRBV2
J gene: TRBJ2-3
CDR3 protein: CASRSSRIPDTQYF

V gene: TRBV5-1
J gene: TRBJ2-3
CDR3 protein: CASSVGDRAVTDTQYF

V gene: TRBV23-1
J gene: TRBJ2-5
CDR3 protein: CATQVRETQYF

V gene: TRBV18
J gene: TRBJ2-7
CDR3 protein: CASSPVKGGRDAYEQYF

V gene: TRBV10-1
J gene: TRBJ2-1
CDR3 protein: CASSESTSPAQFF

V gene: TRBV19
J gene: TRBJ1-2
CDR3 protein: CASSTGDSLNYGYTF

V gene: TRBV7-9
J gene: TRBJ1-2
CDR3 protein: CASSLGAGIHGYTF

V gene: TRBV18
J gene: TRBJ1-3
CDR3 protein: CASSSQGVPFSGNTIYF